Below, 26 T cell receptor beta chains from the same sample are listed, as sequenced in a study of T cells in Graves' hyperthyroidism and ophthalmopathy. From RNA transcripts, TCR beta CDR3 regions were amplified. The HTBI primer set served for first-round RT-PCR of the TCR CDR3. TCRdb used MiXCR to reprocess the multiplex PCR reads, holding one entry per CDR3 protein. This table holds approximately 590,000 distinct CDR3 sequences, 15% to 18% found once. The sequenced sample was blood. Every receptor here comes from a young woman with Graves' hyperthyroidism.

At least ten counts were recorded for this clonotype. The chain couples TRBV3-1 to TRBJ2-7; weak D call: TRBD2 (6 bases). Germline CDR1 reads LGHDT; CDR2 reads YNNKEL (reference sequence). V lost 1 base to trimming and J lost 0 bases, with 10 bases between them. The CDR3 covers 15 residues. CDR3 protein: CASSQAGGNSYEQYF. CDR3 in DNA: TGTGCCAGCAGCCAAGCCGGCGGGAACTCCTACGAGCAGTACTTC.

This clonotype appeared many times. The genes are TRBV29-1 and TRBJ2-3; 13 bases line up with TRBD2. The CDR3 covers 15 residues. Per the germline V gene, CDR1 is SQVTM and CDR2 is ANQGSEA. V dropped 4 bases and J dropped 2; count of bases not matched to a gene: 3. CDR3 region: CSVGGTSGTTDTQYF. The DNA of the CDR3 is TGCAGCGTTGGGGGGACTAGCGGGACCACAGATACGCAGTATTTT.

A note on this clonotype: A single base separates this from a much larger clone, so it may be a read error. This chain links TRBV6-5 with TRBJ1-4; D is unresolved. V was cut by 2 bases and J by 5 bases, with 12 bases left in between. The CDR3 is made up of 15 amino acids. Germline loops: CDR1 MNHEY, CDR2 SVGAGI. This chain's CDR3 is CASSYPDGRNEKLFF. The CDR3 DNA reads as TGTGCCAGCAGTTACCCGGACGGCCGGAATGAAAAACTGTTTTTT.

V usage is TRBV28 and J usage is TRBJ2-7; D possibly corresponds to TRBD2 (5 bases). The CDR3 is 12 residues long. Per the germline V gene, CDR1 is MDHEN and CDR2 is SYDVKM. V lost 8 bases, J lost 7 bases, and 15 bases lay in between. The CDR3 protein is CASVPPAGEQYF. CDR3 coding DNA: TGTGCCAGCGTCCCCCCCGCGGGTGAGCAGTACTTC.

This clonotype was found a few times. One end of the junction fails to match germline, which may point to a read error. The chain uses TRBV5-6 and TRBJ2-1; 7 bases are a match to TRBD2. The CDR3 is 15 amino acids. Germline V CDR1 and CDR2: SGHDT, YYEEEE. This CDR3 reads CASSPAGVRNNGQFF. In DNA, the CDR3 is TGTGCCAGCAGCCCGGCGGGGGTCCGCAATAATGGGCAGTTCTTC.

The table lists this clonotype with many counts. The rearrangement uses TRBV6-1 and TRBJ1-5; D might be TRBD1 (6 bases). Germline CDR1 and CDR2: MNHNS and SASEGT. Trimming took 8 bases from V and 3 from J, leaving 17 bases between them. This CDR3 comprises 15 residues. CDR3 protein: CASDGQQGPNQPQHF. The CDR3 coding sequence is TGTGCCAGCGATGGACAACAGGGCCCCAATCAGCCCCAGCATTTT.

Of note for this clonotype: An end of the junction differs from the germline gene, which may be a read error. The chain combines TRBV6-1 with TRBJ2-6, with TRBD1 identical over 9 bases. Germline V gene data show CDR1 as MNHNS and CDR2 as SASEGT. This CDR3 is built from 17 residues. CDR3 in amino acids: CASRIGQGLSGANVPTF. The DNA of the CDR3 is TGTGCCAGCAGAATAGGACAGGGGTTATCTGGGGCCAACGTCCCGACTTTC.

The genes are TRBV20-1 and TRBJ1-1; D might be TRBD1 (5 bases). Trimming took off 5 bases at V and 3 bases at J, with 13 bases between the two ends. There are 13 residues in the CDR3. The germline CDR1 and CDR2 sequences are DFQATT and SNEGSKA (reference sequence). The CDR3 reads CSAFSGGDTEAFF. CDR3 coding DNA: TGCAGTGCTTTTAGTGGGGGGGACACTGAAGCTTTCTTT.

The V call is TRBV7-9, the J call TRBJ2-1; TRBD1 aligns across 10 bases. The trim removed 5 bases at V and 3 bases at J, leaving 7 bases unmatched. Germline V gene lookup returns CDR1 SEHNR and CDR2 FQNEAQ (reference sequence). This CDR3 has 16 amino acids. The CDR3 spells CASSPSGQGRYNEQFF. The CDR3 DNA is TGTGCCAGCAGCCCATCGGGACAGGGGCGCTACAATGAGCAGTTCTTC.

This clonotype was picked up a small number of times. This chain connects TRBV9 to TRBJ2-3; 7 bases align to TRBD2. J gave up 1 base and V 4 bases, and 12 bases lay outside the gene matches. The CDR3 spans 17 residues. Germline V gene data show CDR1 as SGDLS and CDR2 as YYNGEE. CDR3 region: CASSPRPGLEGTDTQYF. DNA of the CDR3: TGTGCCAGCAGCCCTAGGCCAGGACTAGAAGGCACAGATACGCAGTATTTT.

A remark on this clonotype: It may be a read error: a sequence one base away is much more abundant. The rearrangement uses TRBV3-1 and TRBJ2-7, with a possible D match to TRBD2 (6 bases). The CDR3 is 14 residues long. V was trimmed by 5 bases and J by 3 bases, leaving 14 bases between them. Germline assignment: CDR1 LGHDT and CDR2 YNNKEL (reference sequence). The CDR3 nucleotides are TGTGCCAGCAGCGAAACGGGAGCAGGCTACGAGCAGTACTTC. Protein sequence: CASSETGAGYEQYF.

Regarding this clonotype: The junction shows a germline mismatch at one end, possibly a read error. V usage is TRBV7-7 and J usage is TRBJ1-5; no reliable D call. The V gene's germline CDR1 is SSHAT and CDR2 FNYEAQ (reference sequence). CDR3 length: 14 amino acids. CDR3: CASSPPNASRPQHF. CDR3 nucleotides: TGTGCTAGCAGCCCTCCCAACGCATCACGGCCCCAGCATTTT.

This clonotype appeared many times. The CDR3 bases are TGTGCCAGCAGCCCGGGACGGAACTACAATGAGCAGTTCTTC. Residues: CASSPGRNYNEQFF. The rearrangement links TRBV7-8 to TRBJ2-1, with D perhaps being TRBD1 or TRBD2 (5 bases each). The V gene lost 5 bases and the J gene lost 3 bases, with 11 bases spanning the gap. The CDR3 loop spans 14 amino acids. The germline V gene encodes CDR1 SGHVS and CDR2 FQNEAQ.

CDR3 in DNA: TGTGCCAGCAGCGGAAGGGTAGGCGGCCTAACCTACGAGCAGTACTTC. Translation gives CASSGRVGGLTYEQYF. The rearrangement joins TRBV7-2 to TRBJ2-7; the D is unclear. V was clipped by 5 bases and J by 2 bases, with 19 bases between them. Germline CDR1 SGHTA, CDR2 FQGNSA. The CDR3 runs to 16 residues.

The rearrangement uses TRBV19 and TRBJ2-1; D remains ambiguous. The germline V gene has CDR1 LNHDA and CDR2 SQIVND (reference sequence). This CDR3 is built from 15 residues. The germline V and J ends were trimmed by 4 bases and 0 bases, with 10 bases remaining between them. The CDR3 spells CASSSKGSSYNEQFF. CDR3 nucleotides: TGTGCCAGTAGTAGCAAAGGAAGCTCCTACAATGAGCAGTTCTTC.

This clonotype was observed a few times. The chain has TRBV10-3 and TRBJ2-7, with D maybe TRBD1 (6 bases). CDR3 length: 14 amino acids. Per germline, CDR1 ENHRY and CDR2 SYGVKD. V dropped 2 bases and J dropped 4 bases, with 12 bases sitting between them. CDR3 region: CAISEGFQGYEQYF. CDR3 coding DNA: TGTGCCATCAGTGAGGGGTTTCAGGGGTACGAGCAGTACTTC.

This clonotype was observed many times. This chain links TRBV7-2 with TRBJ2-7; TRBD2 agrees at 12 bases. CDR3 length: 17 residues. With V trimmed by 2 bases and J by 2 bases, 7 bases remained unmatched. Germline values: CDR1 SGHTA, CDR2 FQGNSA. The CDR3 region has the DNA TGTGCCAGCAGCTTATCCCCACCTAGCGGGAGGGCCTACGAGCAGTACTTC. Translating it yields CASSLSPPSGRAYEQYF. The variable domain in full, completed from reference TRBV7-2 and TRBJ2-7, reads GAGVSQSPSNKVTEKGKDVELRCDPISGHTALYWYRQSLGQGLEFLIYFQGNSAPDKSGLPSDRFSAERTGGSVSTLTIQRTQQEDSAVYLCASSLSPPSGRAYEQYFGPGTRLTVT.

This chain uses TRBV27 with TRBJ2-7, with D possibly being TRBD1 (6 bases). CDR3 length equals 13 residues. Germline V lookup: CDR1 MNHEY, CDR2 SMNVEV (reference sequence). Trimming removed 5 bases at V and 6 bases at J, with 14 bases between. The CDR3 nucleotides are TGTGCCAGCAGTCCACAGGGATACCGCGAGCAGTACTTC. This sequence encodes CASSPQGYREQYF.

The chain is built from TRBV5-1 and TRBJ2-3; TRBD2 agrees at 7 bases. Germline CDR1 reads SGHRS; CDR2 reads YFSETQ. The CDR3 totals 15 residues. The junction had 6 bases not matched to a gene; V was cut back by 3 bases and J by 2 bases. The CDR3 DNA is TGCGCCAGCAGCTCGGCGGGAGCGTTCACAGATACGCAGTATTTT. It is translated as CASSSAGAFTDTQYF.

This chain joins TRBV6-2 or TRBV6-3 and TRBJ2-7; 12 bases match TRBD2. The ends lost 0 bases at V and 8 bases at J; junction bases unmatched: 8. CDR1 is MNHEY and CDR2 is SVGEGT in the germline V gene. This CDR3 has 16 amino acids. The CDR3 DNA is TGTGCCAGCAGTTACTCGGTGCTAGCGGGAGGGCAACAGCAGTACTTC. Its protein product is CASSYSVLAGGQQQYF.

The chain carries TRBV20-1 and TRBJ1-2; TRBD1 matches 7 bases. CDR3 size: 13 residues. From germline, CDR1 is DFQATT and CDR2 SNEGSKA (reference sequence). The CDR3 coding sequence is TGCAGCACACGGACAGGCAGTAACTATGGCTACACCTTC. Protein product: CSTRTGSNYGYTF.

This clonotype was counted a few times. The chain joins TRBV6-1 to TRBJ1-5, with TRBD1 matching 7 bases. Germline V gives CDR1 MNHNS, CDR2 SASEGT. V trimming: 6 bases; J trimming: 5 bases; junction bases outside the gene matches: 1. This CDR3 has 12 amino acids. The CDR3 here is CASSRGDQPQHF. CDR3 nucleotides: TGTGCCAGCAGCAGGGGGGATCAGCCCCAGCATTTT.

The gene calls are TRBV2 and TRBJ2-4; 9 nucleotides line up with TRBD1. Gene TRBJ2-1 matches the end of the DNA better, so the J call may be wrong. This CDR3 region has 11 residues. Germline CDR1 SNHLY, CDR2 FYNNEI. In DNA, the CDR3 is TGTGCCAGCAGTGAGACAGGGGGTCAGTTCTTC. This sequence encodes CASSETGGQFF.

The J gene is TRBJ2-3, the V gene TRBV12-3 or TRBV12-4; 15 bases fit TRBD2. The CDR3 sequence is 17 residues long. J was trimmed by 3 bases and V by 6 bases; bases with no gene match: 7. The CDR3 coding sequence is TGTGCCAGCAGCAGCGGGACTAGCGGGAGGTATACAGATACGCAGTATTTT. Translated: CASSSGTSGRYTDTQYF.

This clonotype was seen repeatedly, ten times or more. The V gene is TRBV7-2, the J gene TRBJ2-7; TRBD1 agrees at 7 bases. V gave up 5 bases and J gave up 9 bases; unmatched junction bases: 13. This CDR3 has 14 amino acids. Germline V lookup: CDR1 SGHTA, CDR2 FQGNSA. CDR3: CASSPRDRAPGQYF. Written as DNA, the CDR3 is TGTGCCAGCAGCCCGCGAGACAGGGCCCCCGGGCAGTACTTC. Supplemented by reference TRBV7-2 and TRBJ2-7, the full variable domain reads GAGVSQSPSNKVTEKGKDVELRCDPISGHTALYWYRQSLGQGLEFLIYFQGNSAPDKSGLPSDRFSAERTGGSVSTLTIQRTQQEDSAVYLCASSPRDRAPGQYFGPGTRLTVT.

This clonotype was seen many times. This chain joins TRBV28 and TRBJ1-5; 11 bases line up with TRBD1. This CDR3 contains 18 residues. V was pared by 2 bases and J by 0 bases, with 6 bases of the junction left unmatched. Germline V gives CDR1 MDHEN, CDR2 SYDVKM. CDR3 coding DNA: TGTGCCAGCAGTTTAGCTCGGGACAGGGGGACTAGCAATCAGCCCCAGCATTTT. This encodes CASSLARDRGTSNQPQHF.